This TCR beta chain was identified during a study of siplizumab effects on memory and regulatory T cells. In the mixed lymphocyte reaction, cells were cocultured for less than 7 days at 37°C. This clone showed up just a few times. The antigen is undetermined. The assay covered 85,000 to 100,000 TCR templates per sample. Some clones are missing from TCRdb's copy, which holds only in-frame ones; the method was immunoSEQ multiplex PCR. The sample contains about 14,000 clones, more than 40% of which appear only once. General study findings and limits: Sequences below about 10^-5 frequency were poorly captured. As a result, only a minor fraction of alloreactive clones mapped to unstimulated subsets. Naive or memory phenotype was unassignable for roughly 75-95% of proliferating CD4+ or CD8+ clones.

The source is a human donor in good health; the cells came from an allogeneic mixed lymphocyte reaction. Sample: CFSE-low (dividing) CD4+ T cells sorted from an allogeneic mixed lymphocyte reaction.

The CDR3 bases are TGTGCCAGCGGGCTAGCGGGACGGTCTCACACAGATACGCAGTATTTT. This encodes CASGLAGRSHTDTQYF. The V gene is TRBV21-1, the J gene TRBJ2-3; the tabulated D call, TRBD2, remains unverified against the DNA. TRBV21-1 is noted as a pseudogene. The CDR3 is 16 residues long.